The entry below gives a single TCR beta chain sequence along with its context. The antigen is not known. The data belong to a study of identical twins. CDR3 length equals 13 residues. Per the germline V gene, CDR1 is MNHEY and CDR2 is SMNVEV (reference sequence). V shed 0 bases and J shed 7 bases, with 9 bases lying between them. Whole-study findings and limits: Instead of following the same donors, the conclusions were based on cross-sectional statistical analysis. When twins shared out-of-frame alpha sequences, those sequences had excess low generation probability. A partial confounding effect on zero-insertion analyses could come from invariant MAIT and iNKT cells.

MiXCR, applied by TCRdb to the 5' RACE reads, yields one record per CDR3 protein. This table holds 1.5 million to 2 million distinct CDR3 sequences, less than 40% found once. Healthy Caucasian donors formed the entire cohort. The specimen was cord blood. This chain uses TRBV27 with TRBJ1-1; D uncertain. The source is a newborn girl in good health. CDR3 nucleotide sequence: TGTGCCAGCAGTTTATCGAAAGGGTATGAAGCTTTCTTT. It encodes CASSLSKGYEAFF.